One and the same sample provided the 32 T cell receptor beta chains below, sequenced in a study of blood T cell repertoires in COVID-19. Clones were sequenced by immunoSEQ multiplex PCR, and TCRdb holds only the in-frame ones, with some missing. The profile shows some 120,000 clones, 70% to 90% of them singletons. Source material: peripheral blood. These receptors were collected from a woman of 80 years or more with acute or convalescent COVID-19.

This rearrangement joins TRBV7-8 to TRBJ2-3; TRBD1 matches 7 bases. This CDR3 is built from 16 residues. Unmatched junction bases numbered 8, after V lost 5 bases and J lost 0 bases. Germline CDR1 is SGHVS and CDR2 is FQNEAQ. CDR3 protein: CASSTRQGPSTDTQYF. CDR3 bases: TGTGCCAGCAGCACGCGACAGGGCCCGAGCACAGATACGCAGTATTTT.

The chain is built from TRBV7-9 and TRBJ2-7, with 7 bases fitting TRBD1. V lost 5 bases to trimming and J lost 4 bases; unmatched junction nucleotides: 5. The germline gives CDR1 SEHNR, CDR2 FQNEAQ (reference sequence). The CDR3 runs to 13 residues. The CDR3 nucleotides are TGTGCCAGCAGCCGACAGGGTAGTTACGAGCAGTACTTC. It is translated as CASSRQGSYEQYF.

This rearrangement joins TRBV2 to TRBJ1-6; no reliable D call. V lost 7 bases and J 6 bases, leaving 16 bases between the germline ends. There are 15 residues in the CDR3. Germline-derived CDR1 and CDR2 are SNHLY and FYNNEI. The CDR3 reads CASIGGSSTNSPLHF. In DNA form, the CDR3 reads TGTGCCAGCATTGGTGGGAGCTCAACTAATTCACCCCTCCACTTT.

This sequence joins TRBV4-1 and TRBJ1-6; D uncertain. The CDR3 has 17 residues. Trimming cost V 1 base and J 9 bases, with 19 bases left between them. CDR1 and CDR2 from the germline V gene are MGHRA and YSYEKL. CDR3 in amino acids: CASSQVSGSFNGSPLHF. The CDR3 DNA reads TGCGCCAGCAGCCAAGTCTCAGGAAGTTTCAACGGTTCACCCCTCCACTTT.

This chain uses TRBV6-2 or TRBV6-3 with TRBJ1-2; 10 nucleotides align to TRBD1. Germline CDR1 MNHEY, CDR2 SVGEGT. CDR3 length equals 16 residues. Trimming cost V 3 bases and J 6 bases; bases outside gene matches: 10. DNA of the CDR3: TGTGCCAGCAGTTATCATGGGACAGGGGTCCGGGATGGCTACACCTTC. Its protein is CASSYHGTGVRDGYTF.

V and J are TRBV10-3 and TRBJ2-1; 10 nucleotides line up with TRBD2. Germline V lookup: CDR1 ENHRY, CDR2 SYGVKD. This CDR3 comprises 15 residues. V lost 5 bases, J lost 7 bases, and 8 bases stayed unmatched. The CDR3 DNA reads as TGTGCCATCAGTCCTTACCTAGCGGGAGAGAATGAGCAGTTCTTC. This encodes CAISPYLAGENEQFF.

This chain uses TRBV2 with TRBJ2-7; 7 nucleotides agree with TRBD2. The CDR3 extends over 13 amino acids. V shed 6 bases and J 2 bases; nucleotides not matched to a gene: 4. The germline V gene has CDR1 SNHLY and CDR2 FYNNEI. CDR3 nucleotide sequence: TGTGCCAGCAGCCTGGGACTACCCTACGAGCAGTACTTC. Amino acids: CASSLGLPYEQYF.

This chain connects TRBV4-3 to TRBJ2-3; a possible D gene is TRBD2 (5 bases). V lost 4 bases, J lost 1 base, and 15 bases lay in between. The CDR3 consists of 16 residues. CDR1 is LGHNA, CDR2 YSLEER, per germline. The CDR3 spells CASSLAFGVGTDTQYF. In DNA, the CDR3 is TGCGCCAGCAGCCTCGCATTCGGGGTGGGCACAGATACGCAGTATTTT.

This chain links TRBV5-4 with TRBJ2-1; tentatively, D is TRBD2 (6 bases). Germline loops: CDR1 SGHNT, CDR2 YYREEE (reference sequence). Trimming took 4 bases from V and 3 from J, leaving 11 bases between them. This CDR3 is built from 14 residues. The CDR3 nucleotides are TGTGCCAGCAGCCCAACGACTAGCTACAATGAGCAGTTCTTC. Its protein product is CASSPTTSYNEQFF. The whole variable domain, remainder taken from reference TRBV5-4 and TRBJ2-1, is ETGVTQSPTHLIKTRGQQVTLRCSSQSGHNTVSWYQQALGQGPQFIFQYYREEENGRGNFPPRFSGLQFPNYSSELNVNALELDDSALYLCASSPTTSYNEQFFGPGTRLTVL.

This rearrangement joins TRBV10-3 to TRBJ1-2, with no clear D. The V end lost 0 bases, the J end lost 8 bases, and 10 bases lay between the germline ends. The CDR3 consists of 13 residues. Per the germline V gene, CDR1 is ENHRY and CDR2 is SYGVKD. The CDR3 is CAISESSSVGYTF. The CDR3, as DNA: TGTGCCATCAGTGAGTCGAGTTCTGTCGGCTACACCTTC.

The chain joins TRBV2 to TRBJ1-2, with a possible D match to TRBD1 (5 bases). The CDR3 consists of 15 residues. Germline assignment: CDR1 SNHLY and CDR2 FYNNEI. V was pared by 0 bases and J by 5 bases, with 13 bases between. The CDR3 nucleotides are TGTGCCAGCAGTGAAGCTAGCAGGGCGAATTATGGCTACACCTTC. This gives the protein CASSEASRANYGYTF. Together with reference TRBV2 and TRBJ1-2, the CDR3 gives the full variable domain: EPEVTQTPSHQVTQMGQEVILRCVPISNHLYFYWYRQILGQKVEFLVSFYNNEISEKSEIFDDQFSVERPDGSNFTLKIRSTKLEDSAMYFCASSEASRANYGYTFGSGTRLTVV.

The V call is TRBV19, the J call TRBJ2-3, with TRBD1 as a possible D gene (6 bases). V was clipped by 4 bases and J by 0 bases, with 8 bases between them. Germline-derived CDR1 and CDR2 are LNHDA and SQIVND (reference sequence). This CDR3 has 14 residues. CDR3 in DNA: TGTGCCAGTAGTAGGACAGTAAGCACAGATACGCAGTATTTT. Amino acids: CASSRTVSTDTQYF.

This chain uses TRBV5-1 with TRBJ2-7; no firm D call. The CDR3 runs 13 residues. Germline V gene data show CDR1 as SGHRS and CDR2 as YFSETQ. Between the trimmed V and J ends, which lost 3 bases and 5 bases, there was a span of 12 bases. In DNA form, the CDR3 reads TGCGCCAGCAGCTCCCTTACAGTCGACGAGCAGTACTTC. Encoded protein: CASSSLTVDEQYF.

The CDR3: CAISESTGYNSPLHF. CDR3 sequence (DNA): TGTGCCATCAGTGAGTCCACAGGGTATAATTCACCCCTCCACTTT. This chain uses TRBV10-3 with TRBJ1-6, with a weak D call TRBD1 (6 bases). CDR1 is ENHRY and CDR2 is SYGVKD in the germline V gene. The germline V and J ends were trimmed by 0 bases and 4 bases, with 7 bases remaining between them. The CDR3 totals 15 residues.

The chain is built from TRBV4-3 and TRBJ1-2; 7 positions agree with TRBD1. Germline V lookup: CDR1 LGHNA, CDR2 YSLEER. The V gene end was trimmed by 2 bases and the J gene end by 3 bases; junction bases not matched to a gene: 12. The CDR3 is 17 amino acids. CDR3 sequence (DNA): TGCGCCAGCAGCCAACTCGGACAGGAATCGACGGACTATGGCTACACCTTC. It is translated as CASSQLGQESTDYGYTF.

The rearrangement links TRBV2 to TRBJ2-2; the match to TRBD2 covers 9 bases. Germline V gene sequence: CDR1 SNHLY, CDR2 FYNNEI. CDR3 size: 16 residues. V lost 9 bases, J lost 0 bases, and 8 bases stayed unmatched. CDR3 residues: CASSPGLAANTGELFF. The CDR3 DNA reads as TGTGCCAGTAGCCCGGGACTAGCTGCGAACACCGGGGAGCTGTTTTTT.

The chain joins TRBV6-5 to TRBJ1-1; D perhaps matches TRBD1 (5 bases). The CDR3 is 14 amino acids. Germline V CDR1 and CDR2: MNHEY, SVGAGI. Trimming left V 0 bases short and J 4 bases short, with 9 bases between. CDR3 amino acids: CASSYSSGGTEAFF. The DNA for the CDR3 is TGTGCCAGCAGTTACTCATCCGGGGGCACTGAAGCTTTCTTT.

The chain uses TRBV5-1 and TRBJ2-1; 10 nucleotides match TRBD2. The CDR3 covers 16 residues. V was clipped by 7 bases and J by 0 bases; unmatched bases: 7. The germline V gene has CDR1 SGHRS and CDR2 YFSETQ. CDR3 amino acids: CASRLAGGYSYNEQFF. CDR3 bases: TGCGCCAGCCGATTAGCGGGAGGTTACTCCTACAATGAGCAGTTCTTC. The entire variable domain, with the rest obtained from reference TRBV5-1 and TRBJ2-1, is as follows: KAGVTQTPRYLIKTRGQQVTLSCSPISGHRSVSWYQQTPGQGLQFLFEYFSETQRNKGNFPGRFSGRQFSNSRSEMNVSTLELGDSALYLCASRLAGGYSYNEQFFGPGTRLTVL.

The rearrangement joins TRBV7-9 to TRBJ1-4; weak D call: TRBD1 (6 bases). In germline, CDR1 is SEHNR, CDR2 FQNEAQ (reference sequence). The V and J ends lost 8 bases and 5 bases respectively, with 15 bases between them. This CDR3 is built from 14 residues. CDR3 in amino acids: CASGQGNPNEKLFF. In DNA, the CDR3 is TGTGCCAGCGGCCAGGGGAACCCGAATGAAAAACTGTTTTTT.

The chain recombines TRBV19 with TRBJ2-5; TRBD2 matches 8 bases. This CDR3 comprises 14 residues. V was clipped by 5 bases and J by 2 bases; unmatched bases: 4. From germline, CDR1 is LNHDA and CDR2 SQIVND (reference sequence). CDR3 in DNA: TGTGCCAGTAGTTCGTTAGCGGGACAAGAGACCCAGTACTTC. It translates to CASSSLAGQETQYF.

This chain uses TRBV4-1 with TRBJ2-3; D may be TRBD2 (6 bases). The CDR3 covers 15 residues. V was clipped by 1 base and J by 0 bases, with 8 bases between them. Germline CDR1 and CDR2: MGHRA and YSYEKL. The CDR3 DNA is TGCGCCAGCAGCCAAGTGGCGGGAAGCACAGATACGCAGTATTTT. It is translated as CASSQVAGSTDTQYF.

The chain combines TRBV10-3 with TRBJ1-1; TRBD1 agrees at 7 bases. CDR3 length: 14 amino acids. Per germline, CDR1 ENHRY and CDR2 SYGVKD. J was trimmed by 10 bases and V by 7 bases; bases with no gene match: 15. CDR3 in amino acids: CAITPGYEGAAAFF. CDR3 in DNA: TGTGCCATCACCCCGGGGTACGAGGGGGCAGCAGCTTTCTTT.

For the CDR3, the DNA is TGCGCCAGCAGCCAAGGTTTGTTGAGGGTATACAGGGATAATTCACCCCTCCACTTT. Translation: CASSQGLLRVYRDNSPLHF. V gene TRBV4-1 combines with J gene TRBJ1-6; the D gene is possibly TRBD1 (6 bases). V gave up 1 base and J gave up 5 bases, with 21 bases separating them. The CDR3 spans 19 residues. Germline CDR1 reads MGHRA; CDR2 reads YSYEKL.

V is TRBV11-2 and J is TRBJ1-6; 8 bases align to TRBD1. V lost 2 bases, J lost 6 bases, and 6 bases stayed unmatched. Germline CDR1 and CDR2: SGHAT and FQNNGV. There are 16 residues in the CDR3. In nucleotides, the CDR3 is TGTGCCAGCAGCTTACTCAGGGGGCAGGTTAATTCACCCCTCCACTTT. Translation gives CASSLLRGQVNSPLHF.

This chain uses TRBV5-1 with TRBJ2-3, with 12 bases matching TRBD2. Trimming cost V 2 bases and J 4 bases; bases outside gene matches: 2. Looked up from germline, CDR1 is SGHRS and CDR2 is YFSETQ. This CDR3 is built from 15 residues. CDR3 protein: CASSFGLAGSDTQYF. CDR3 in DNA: TGCGCCAGCAGCTTCGGACTAGCGGGATCAGATACGCAGTATTTT.

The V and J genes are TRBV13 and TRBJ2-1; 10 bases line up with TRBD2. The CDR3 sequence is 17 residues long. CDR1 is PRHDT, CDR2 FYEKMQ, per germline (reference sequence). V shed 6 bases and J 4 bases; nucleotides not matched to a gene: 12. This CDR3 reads CASSTDSGRMGYNEQFF. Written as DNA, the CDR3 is TGTGCCAGCAGTACGGATAGCGGGAGGATGGGTTACAATGAGCAGTTCTTC.

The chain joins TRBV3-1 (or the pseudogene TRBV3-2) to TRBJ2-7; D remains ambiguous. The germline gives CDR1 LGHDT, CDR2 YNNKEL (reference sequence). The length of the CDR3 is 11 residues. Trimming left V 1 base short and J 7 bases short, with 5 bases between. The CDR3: CASSQAREQYF. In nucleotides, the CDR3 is TGTGCCAGCAGCCAAGCGAGGGAGCAGTACTTC.

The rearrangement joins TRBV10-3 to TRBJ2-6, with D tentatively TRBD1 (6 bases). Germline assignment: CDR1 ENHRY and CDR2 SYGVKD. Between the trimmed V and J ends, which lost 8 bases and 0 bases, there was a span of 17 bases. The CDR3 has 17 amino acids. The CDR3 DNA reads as TGTGCCATCGCAACCGGGACACATAGCTCTGGGGCCAACGTCCTGACTTTC. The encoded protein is CAIATGTHSSGANVLTF.

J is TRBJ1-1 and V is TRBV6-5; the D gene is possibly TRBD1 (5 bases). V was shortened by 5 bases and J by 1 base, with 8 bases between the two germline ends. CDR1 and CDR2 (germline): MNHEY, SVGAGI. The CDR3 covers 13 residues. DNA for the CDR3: TGTGCCAGCAGTATAGACAGGAACACTGAAGCTTTCTTT. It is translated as CASSIDRNTEAFF.

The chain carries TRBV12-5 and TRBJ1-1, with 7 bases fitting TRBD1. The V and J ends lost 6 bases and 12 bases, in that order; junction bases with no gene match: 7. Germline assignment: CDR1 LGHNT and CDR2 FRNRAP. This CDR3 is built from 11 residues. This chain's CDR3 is CASGPGQITFF. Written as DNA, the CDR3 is TGTGCTAGTGGGCCGGGACAGATAACTTTCTTT.

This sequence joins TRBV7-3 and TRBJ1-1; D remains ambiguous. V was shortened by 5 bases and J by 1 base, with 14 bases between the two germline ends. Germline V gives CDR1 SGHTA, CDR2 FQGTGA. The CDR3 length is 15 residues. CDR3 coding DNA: TGTGCCAGCAGCGCCTCAGGCGAAAGGAACACTGAAGCTTTCTTT. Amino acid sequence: CASSASGERNTEAFF. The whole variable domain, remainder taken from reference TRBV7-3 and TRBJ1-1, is GAGVSQTPSNKVTEKGKYVELRCDPISGHTALYWYRQSLGQGPEFLIYFQGTGAADDSGLPNDRFFAVRPEGSVSTLKIQRTERGDSAVYLCASSASGERNTEAFFGQGTRLTVV.

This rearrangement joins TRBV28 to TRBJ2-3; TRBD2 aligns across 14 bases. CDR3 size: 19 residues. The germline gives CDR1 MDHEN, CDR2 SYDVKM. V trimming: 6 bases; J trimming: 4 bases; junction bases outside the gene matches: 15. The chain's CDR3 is CASSLLGLAGVVGPDTQYF. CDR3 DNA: TGTGCCAGCAGCTTGCTGGGACTAGCGGGAGTAGTGGGGCCAGATACGCAGTATTTT.